A selection of T cell receptor beta chains follows, all from one sample in a study of T cell repertoires in cytomegalovirus infection. TCRdb itself ran the reads through MiXCR, one entry per CDR3 protein. The sample has 150,000 to 200,000 distinct CDR3 sequences, roughly 14% seen once. The material sequenced was PBMCs. All receptors derive from a human donor in good health (CMV status not recorded). Some clones in this sample may be carry-over from other donors' samples. The CDR3 runs from the conserved cysteine through the conserved F or W. Fields, in order: clone size, J gene, V gene, D gene, CDR3 protein, CDR3 DNA. The D gene is left open where the match is weak. Size tells how often a clone was seen (once, few, many) or the class of an expanded clone, and some rows leave it out.

few,TRBJ2-1,TRBV5-1,TRBD2,CASSLWASGRTYNEQFF,TGCGCCAGCAGCTTGTGGGCTAGCGGGAGGACCTACAATGAGCAGTTCTTC
many,TRBJ1-4,TRBV28,.,CASSSQGVDEKLFF,TGTGCCAGCAGTTCTCAGGGAGTTGATGAAAAACTGTTTTTT
many,TRBJ2-5,TRBV6-1,.,CACATLWGQETQYF,TGTGCCTGTGCCACCCTTTGGGGTCAAGAGACCCAGTACTTC
.,TRBJ1-2,TRBV18,TRBD1,CASSPTQRQGQYGYTF,TGTGCCAGCTCACCGACCCAGAGACAGGGGCAATATGGCTACACCTTC
many,TRBJ1-1,TRBV4-1,.,CASSHRDGNTEAFF,TGCGCCAGCAGCCACCGGGACGGGAACACTGAAGCTTTCTTT
few,TRBJ2-7,TRBV6-5,.,CASSSSGQLYYEQYF,TGTGCCAGCAGTTCAAGCGGGCAACTATACTACGAGCAGTACTTC
many,TRBJ2-7,TRBV6-2/TRBV6-3,.,CASSRLVSEQYF,TGTGCCAGCAGTCGACTAGTTTCGGAGCAGTACTTC
many,TRBJ2-4,TRBV20-1,.,CSERGPQEYQIQYF,TGCAGTGAACGGGGGCCTCAGGAGTATCAAATTCAGTACTTC
.,TRBJ2-3,TRBV20-1,TRBD2,CSARAGRRTDTQYF,TGCAGTGCTAGAGCCGGGAGGCGCACAGATACGCAGTATTTT
few,TRBJ2-2,TRBV27,.,CASSFLWTGPTGELFF,.
many,TRBJ2-1,TRBV14,.,CASSQVLASSYNEQFF,TGTGCCAGCAGCCAAGTTCTCGCCAGCTCCTACAATGAGCAGTTCTTC
many,TRBJ1-1,TRBV7-6,.,CASSLSGTSRSTEAFF,TGTGCCAGCAGTCTGAGCGGGACATCTAGATCCACTGAAGCTTTCTTT
many,TRBJ2-1,TRBV7-2,.,CASSLQVLDNEQFF,TGTGCCAGCAGCTTACAGGTACTGGACAATGAGCAGTTCTTC
few,TRBJ1-1,TRBV20-1,.,CSARATGKGTEAFF,TGCAGTGCTAGGGCCACAGGGAAAGGCACTGAAGCTTTCTTT
.,TRBJ2-7,TRBV7-3,.,CASSPGDFLSYEQYF,TGTGCCAGCAGCCCAGGAGACTTCCTATCCTACGAGCAGTACTTC
few,TRBJ2-3,TRBV5-1,.,CASSSYLSTDTQYF,TGCGCCAGCAGCTCGTACCTTAGCACAGATACGCAGTATTTT
.,TRBJ2-5,TRBV7-3,TRBD2,CASSPTTSGRETQYF,TGTGCCAGCAGCCCCACGACTAGCGGGAGAGAGACCCAGTACTTC
.,TRBJ2-1,TRBV4-2,TRBD2,CASSQGTSVGDEQFF,TGTGCCAGCAGCCAAGGGACTAGCGTTGGGGATGAGCAGTTCTTC
.,TRBJ2-7,TRBV14,.,CASSQDKAGGYEQYF,TGTGCCAGCAGCCAAGATAAGGCGGGTGGCTACGAGCAGTACTTC
few,TRBJ1-1,TRBV7-9,.,CASSLRGQRNTEAFF,TGTGCCAGCAGCCTACGAGGACAGCGGAACACTGAAGCTTTCTTT
few,TRBJ1-1,TRBV7-9,.,CASSRSWPGDTEAFF,TGTGCCAGCAGCCGTTCCTGGCCTGGGGACACTGAAGCTTTCTTT
.,TRBJ2-1,TRBV2,TRBD2,CASTYSGLAGVYNEQFF,TGTGCCAGCACCTATTCCGGACTAGCGGGAGTCTACAATGAGCAGTTCTTC
few,TRBJ1-5,TRBV19,TRBD1,CASSHRGEGWQPQHF,TGTGCCAGTAGTCACAGGGGTGAAGGTTGGCAGCCCCAGCATTTT
many,TRBJ1-1,TRBV19,.,CASSMGVRNTEAFF,TGTGCCAGTAGTATGGGGGTACGGAACACTGAAGCTTTCTTT
many,TRBJ2-6,TRBV7-2,.,CASSLYISPDTTGANVLTF,TGTGCCAGCAGCCTTTATATCTCCCCAGATACCACCGGGGCCAACGTCCTGACTTTC
.,TRBJ1-2,TRBV5-6,.,CASSLDWNGYTF,TGTGCCAGCAGCTTGGACTGGAATGGCTACACCTTC
.,TRBJ1-3,TRBV12-3/TRBV12-4,.,CASLPLGGMAGNTIYF,TGTGCCAGCCTCCCCCTGGGGGGAATGGCTGGAAACACCATATATTTT
many,TRBJ2-2,TRBV14,.,CASSPAGGELFF,TGTGCCAGCAGTCCAGCTGGCGGGGAGCTGTTTTTT
few,TRBJ1-4,TRBV25-1,TRBD1,CASSVDRGIQEKLFF,TGTGCCAGCAGTGTGGACAGGGGCATACAGGAAAAACTGTTTTTT
few,TRBJ2-4,TRBV28,.,CATRQAKNIQYF,TGTGCCACCCGACAGGCCAAAAACATTCAGTACTTC
many,TRBJ1-3,TRBV7-2,.,CASSWYSWGSGNTIYF,TGTGCCAGCAGCTGGTACAGTTGGGGCTCTGGAAACACCATATATTTT